This T cell receptor (beta chain) was captured by sequencing in a study of shared clonotypes between healthy human individuals. TCRdb's table, derived via immunoSEQ multiplex PCR, lists solely in-frame clones and lacks some. The sample includes some 510,000 clones, 75% to 85% of them seen just once. The CDR3 consists of 16 residues. Germline V gene lookup returns CDR1 SEHNR and CDR2 FQNEAQ (reference sequence). The V gene lost 6 bases and the J gene lost 2 bases, with 18 bases spanning the gap. J is TRBJ2-3 and V is TRBV7-9; D is unresolved. The receptor's source is a woman aged 40 to 50 in good health. Some clones in this sample may be carry-over from other donors' samples. The sequenced material came from PBMCs. CDR3 in amino acids: CASRARPKANTDTQYF. CDR3 coding DNA: TGTGCCAGCAGGGCCAGGCCGAAGGCCAACACAGATACGCAGTATTTT.